Following are 31 T cell receptor beta chains from one sample sequenced in a study of cytomegalovirus exposure and HLA in healthy donors. The PCR had 60 Vbeta and 13 Jbeta primers. Assay: immunoSEQ multiplex PCR; the TCRdb copy retains only in-frame clones and omits some. This sample carries more than 140,000 clones, under 70% of them seen once, and the ten largest clones take 2.5% to 3.5%. Input material: PBMCs. The receptors come from a woman aged 25 to 45 in good health and CMV-seropositive.

This sequence joins TRBV28 and TRBJ2-7; the D is unclear. The length of the CDR3 is 14 residues. The V gene lost 6 bases and the J gene lost 4 bases, with 16 bases spanning the gap. Germline V gene sequence: CDR1 MDHEN, CDR2 SYDVKM. This CDR3 is CASSSAHTLYEQYF. The CDR3 DNA sequence: TGTGCCAGCAGCAGCGCTCACACACTATACGAGCAGTACTTC.

This clone was seen once. The CDR3 reads CASSFLTSGGPGEQFF. CDR3 nucleotides: TGTGCCAGCAGCTTCCTAACTAGCGGGGGGCCCGGAGAGCAGTTCTTC. The chain combines TRBV5-4 with TRBJ2-1, with 12 bases that match TRBD2. The J segment lost 10 bases and the V segment lost 2 bases, leaving 10 bases of the junction unmatched. The CDR3 totals 16 residues. Germline V CDR1 and CDR2: SGHNT, YYREEE (reference sequence). The full variable domain, with the rest looked up from reference TRBV5-4 and TRBJ2-1, is ETGVTQSPTHLIKTRGQQVTLRCSSQSGHNTVSWYQQALGQGPQFIFQYYREEENGRGNFPPRFSGLQFPNYSSELNVNALELDDSALYLCASSFLTSGGPGEQFFGPGTRLTVL.

This chain joins TRBV11-2 and TRBJ2-1; D might be TRBD1 (5 bases). CDR3 length: 13 amino acids. V was trimmed by 5 bases and J by 8 bases, leaving 13 bases between them. Germline assignment: CDR1 SGHAT and CDR2 FQNNGV. The CDR3 nucleotides are TGTGCCAGCAGCCCCTGGACAAGGTATGAGCAGTTCTTC. Translation: CASSPWTRYEQFF.

The chain has TRBV2 and TRBJ1-1; TRBD1 agrees at 7 bases. The CDR3 has 14 residues. The germline V gene encodes CDR1 SNHLY and CDR2 FYNNEI. V trimming: 4 bases; J trimming: 3 bases; junction bases outside the gene matches: 5. CDR3 amino acids: CASSGVTGYTEAFF. As DNA, the CDR3 is TGTGCCAGCAGTGGCGTGACAGGGTACACTGAAGCTTTCTTT.

This clone was observed a handful of times. The chain employs TRBV6-1 and TRBJ2-7; D perhaps matches TRBD2 (5 bases). CDR3 length: 15 amino acids. Deletions cut 3 bases from V and 3 bases from J, with 15 bases between. Germline assignment: CDR1 MNHNS and CDR2 SASEGT. The chain's CDR3 is CASSDTRVFIYEQYF. In DNA form, the CDR3 reads TGTGCCAGCAGTGATACGAGGGTTTTCATCTACGAGCAGTACTTC.

The chain recombines TRBV5-4 with TRBJ2-1; D uncertain. This CDR3 is built from 12 residues. CDR1 is SGHNT, CDR2 YYREEE, per germline (reference sequence). Trimming removed 0 bases at V and 6 bases at J, with 4 bases between. CDR3 nucleotide sequence: TGTGCCAGCAGCTTGGCCGGCAATGAGCAGTTCTTC. Translation gives CASSLAGNEQFF.

The rearrangement uses TRBV7-6 and TRBJ2-5, with TRBD1 matching 9 bases. The trim removed 3 bases at V and 7 bases at J, leaving 9 bases unmatched. CDR1 SGHVS and CDR2 FNYEAQ come from the germline V gene. The CDR3 is 15 amino acids. In nucleotides, the CDR3 is TGTGCCAGCAGCTTCCCGGGACAGGGAGGAGCGACCCAGTACTTC. It translates to CASSFPGQGGATQYF.

Only a few counts were recorded for this clone. The chain employs TRBV10-3 and TRBJ2-2; possible D gene TRBD1, 6 bases. This CDR3 has 14 amino acids. Germline lookup yields CDR1 ENHRY and CDR2 SYGVKD. Trimming took off 10 bases at V and 1 base at J, with 13 bases between the two ends. This CDR3 reads CASRPGQNTGELFF. In DNA form, the CDR3 reads TGTGCCAGCCGCCCGGGACAGAACACCGGGGAGCTGTTTTTT.

The rearrangement joins TRBV6-6 to TRBJ1-5, with TRBD1 as a possible D gene (5 bases). Germline values: CDR1 MNHNY, CDR2 SVGAGI (reference sequence). The V end lost 5 bases, the J end lost 5 bases, and 13 bases lay between the germline ends. The CDR3 extends over 14 amino acids. As DNA, the CDR3 is TGTGCCAGCAGTAACCCCGGGGGGGATCAGCCCCAGCATTTT. Protein product: CASSNPGGDQPQHF.

This clone was counted between two and nine times. V gene TRBV13 combines with J gene TRBJ2-1, with D maybe TRBD2 (5 bases). V was shortened by 6 bases and J by 8 bases, with 11 bases between the two germline ends. Germline V lookup: CDR1 PRHDT, CDR2 FYEKMQ (reference sequence). The CDR3 extends over 12 amino acids. The CDR3 here is CASRHGVYEQFF. CDR3 in DNA: TGTGCCAGCAGGCACGGGGTTTATGAGCAGTTCTTC.

The V and J genes are TRBV28 and TRBJ2-7, with 9 bases matching TRBD1. The ends lost 6 bases at V and 5 bases at J; junction bases unmatched: 5. The germline gives CDR1 MDHEN, CDR2 SYDVKM. The CDR3 has 13 residues. The CDR3 nucleotides read TGTGCCAGCAGGGGGACAGGGATCGACGAGCAGTACTTC. Amino acid sequence: CASRGTGIDEQYF.

The chain links TRBV5-1 to TRBJ1-6; TRBD1 matches 7 bases. Trimming removed 3 bases from V and 5 bases from J; junction bases left unmatched: 2. Germline V gene data show CDR1 as SGHRS and CDR2 as YFSETQ. This CDR3 contains 14 residues. CDR3 loop: CASSSGTDNSPLHF. CDR3 sequence (DNA): TGCGCCAGCAGCTCCGGGACAGATAATTCACCCCTCCACTTT.

This clone was seen a few times. The genes are TRBV7-9 and TRBJ2-2; weak D call: TRBD2 (5 bases). Germline V CDR1 and CDR2: SEHNR, FQNEAQ (reference sequence). V dropped 4 bases and J dropped 6 bases, with 21 bases sitting between them. The CDR3 is 17 amino acids. CDR3 in amino acids: CASSSTPGKEGAGELFF. The CDR3 DNA is TGTGCCAGCAGCTCGACTCCGGGGAAGGAAGGAGCCGGGGAGCTGTTTTTT.

The rearrangement links TRBV12-5 to TRBJ1-1; a possible D gene is TRBD1 (6 bases). Trimming removed 1 base at V and 6 bases at J, with 21 bases between. The germline gives CDR1 LGHNT, CDR2 FRNRAP. This CDR3 comprises 17 residues. Here the CDR3 reads CASGLAHLQGVGPEAFF. Here the CDR3 DNA reads TGTGCTAGTGGTTTGGCACACCTACAGGGCGTCGGGCCTGAAGCTTTCTTT.

This clone occurred a few times. The V and J genes are TRBV30 and TRBJ2-7; 7 bases are a match to TRBD2. CDR3 length equals 14 residues. Germline V gene sequence: CDR1 GTSNPN, CDR2 SVGIG (reference sequence). Unmatched junction bases numbered 6, after V lost 2 bases and J lost 2 bases. The CDR3 reads CAWSRASGTYEQYF. CDR3 DNA: TGTGCCTGGAGTAGGGCTAGCGGTACCTACGAGCAGTACTTC.

In its sample, this clone was seen once. This rearrangement joins TRBV30 to TRBJ2-1; 7 nucleotides match TRBD2. CDR3 size: 15 residues. With 0 bases clipped from V and 5 bases from J, the junction kept 7 bases outside the gene matches. Per germline, CDR1 GTSNPN and CDR2 SVGIG (reference sequence). The CDR3 nucleotides are TGTGCCTGGAGTGTAAGGTCTAGCGGCAACAATGAGCAGTTCTTC. Amino acids: CAWSVRSSGNNEQFF.

J is TRBJ1-4 and V is TRBV7-8; TRBD1 aligns across 8 bases. The V and J ends lost 5 bases and 1 base, in that order; junction bases with no gene match: 18. The CDR3 has 20 amino acids. CDR1 SGHVS and CDR2 FQNEAQ come from the germline V gene. In nucleotides, the CDR3 is TGTGCCAGCAGCCCACGGCGGACAGGGATAAAGCCTCAAACTAATGAAAAACTGTTTTTT. This encodes CASSPRRTGIKPQTNEKLFF.

The chain uses TRBV25-1 and TRBJ2-5; a weak D match, TRBD1 (6 bases). Germline loops: CDR1 MGHDK, CDR2 SYGVNS. With 5 bases removed from V and 5 bases from J, the gap between germline ends came to 18 bases. This CDR3 comprises 15 residues. The CDR3 loop reads CASSPPGHRGETQYF. The CDR3 DNA follows: TGTGCCAGCAGTCCGCCGGGACATCGCGGGGAGACCCAGTACTTC.

The chain uses TRBV7-9 and TRBJ2-5; 8 nucleotides line up with TRBD2. CDR1 and CDR2 (germline): SEHNR, FQNEAQ (reference sequence). The CDR3 spans 15 residues. V shed 3 bases, J shed 5 bases, and the junction held 8 bases outside the gene matches. This CDR3 reads CASSFSNSGGETQYF. CDR3 DNA sequence: TGTGCCAGCAGCTTCAGTAACTCGGGGGGGGAGACCCAGTACTTC.

The chain uses TRBV21-1 and TRBJ2-1; the DNA was not used to check the table's D call, TRBD2. TRBV21-1 is a recognized pseudogene. CDR3 length equals 16 residues. This CDR3 is CAGTILAGGSYNEQFF. CDR3 nucleotide sequence: TGTGCCGGAACCATCCTAGCGGGAGGTTCTTACAATGAGCAGTTCTTC.

This clone was seen more than once but under ten times. The chain employs TRBV23-1 and TRBJ2-5, with TRBD2 matching 12 bases. TRBV23-1 is noted as an ORF with a role that remains uncertain. This CDR3 region has 12 residues. V dropped 5 bases and J dropped 14; count of bases not matched to a gene: 6. The CDR3 loop is CASSTGLAGNYF. The CDR3 DNA is TGCGCCAGCAGTACCGGACTAGCGGGAAACTACTTC.

This sequence joins TRBV5-1 and TRBJ1-2; TRBD1 matches at 8 bases. CDR1 SGHRS and CDR2 YFSETQ come from the germline V gene. CDR3 length equals 15 residues. With 4 bases clipped from V and 4 bases from J, the junction kept 9 bases outside the gene matches. CDR3 nucleotides: TGCGCCAGCAGCCCGGGGACAGGTGTTATCTATGGCTACACCTTC. It is translated as CASSPGTGVIYGYTF. Complete variable domain (other parts from reference TRBV5-1 and TRBJ1-2): KAGVTQTPRYLIKTRGQQVTLSCSPISGHRSVSWYQQTPGQGLQFLFEYFSETQRNKGNFPGRFSGRQFSNSRSEMNVSTLELGDSALYLCASSPGTGVIYGYTFGSGTRLTVV.

The chain combines TRBV28 with TRBJ2-2; 7 bases fit TRBD2. Germline V gives CDR1 MDHEN, CDR2 SYDVKM. The CDR3 totals 14 residues. The V and J ends lost 8 bases and 5 bases, in that order; junction bases with no gene match: 8. The DNA of the CDR3 is TGTGCCAGCGGAACAGCGGGGAGAACCGGGGAGCTGTTTTTT. Protein sequence: CASGTAGRTGELFF.

The chain has TRBV28 and TRBJ2-6; perhaps TRBD1 as D (6 bases). The CDR3 contains 15 residues. V was clipped by 5 bases and J by 0 bases, with 8 bases between them. Germline CDR1 is MDHEN and CDR2 is SYDVKM. CDR3 in amino acids: CASSTTGSGANVLTF. The DNA for the CDR3 is TGTGCCAGCAGTACGACAGGCTCTGGGGCCAACGTCCTGACTTTC.

The J gene is TRBJ1-2, the V gene TRBV2; TRBD1 might be the D (6 bases). Looked up from germline, CDR1 is SNHLY and CDR2 is FYNNEI. Trimming took off 6 bases at V and 5 bases at J, with 13 bases between the two ends. This CDR3 is built from 13 residues. CDR3 in amino acids: CASSGQQNYGYTF. The CDR3 DNA reads as TGTGCCAGCAGCGGACAGCAAAATTATGGCTACACCTTC.

V gene TRBV9 combines with J gene TRBJ1-2, with 7 bases identical to TRBD1. The V and J ends lost 7 bases and 7 bases, in that order; junction bases with no gene match: 13. There are 14 residues in the CDR3. Germline V gives CDR1 SGDLS, CDR2 YYNGEE. The CDR3 bases are TGTGCCAGCTCAAAAAGGGGGCGAATTGGTGGCTACACCTTC. It codes for CASSKRGRIGGYTF.

The gene calls are TRBV27 and TRBJ2-5; TRBD2 might be the D (5 bases). Matching the DNA end better, TRBJ2-7 makes the J call doubtful. Germline assignment: CDR1 MNHEY and CDR2 SMNVEV (reference sequence). The CDR3 totals 14 residues. The chain's CDR3 is CASSLLASYYEQYF. In DNA form, the CDR3 reads TGTGCCAGCAGTTTACTGGCTAGCTACTACGAGCAGTACTTC.

The chain carries TRBV13 and TRBJ2-3; possibly TRBD2 for D (5 bases). CDR1 and CDR2 (germline): PRHDT, FYEKMQ (reference sequence). The V gene lost 0 bases and the J gene lost 1 base, with 8 bases spanning the gap. The CDR3 contains 15 residues. CDR3 loop: CASSLGVRGTDTQYF. The CDR3, as DNA: TGTGCCAGCAGCTTAGGGGTGCGGGGCACAGATACGCAGTATTTT. The whole variable domain, filled in from reference TRBV13 and TRBJ2-3, reads AAGVIQSPRHLIKEKRETATLKCYPIPRHDTVYWYQQGPGQDPQFLISFYEKMQSDKGSIPDRFSAQQFSDYHSELNMSSLELGDSALYFCASSLGVRGTDTQYFGPGTRLTVL.

The CDR3 is CATLQGTGVYEQYF. CDR3 nucleotide sequence: TGTGCCACCCTCCAAGGGACAGGGGTCTACGAGCAGTACTTC. This sequence joins TRBV6-1 and TRBJ2-7; TRBD1 matches 10 bases. The CDR3 length is 14 residues. J was trimmed by 3 bases and V by 10 bases; bases with no gene match: 9. In germline, CDR1 is MNHNS, CDR2 SASEGT.

J is TRBJ1-1 and V is TRBV5-4; 7 bases agree with TRBD1. V lost 4 bases, J lost 5 bases, and 17 bases stayed unmatched. This CDR3 comprises 17 residues. Germline lookup yields CDR1 SGHNT and CDR2 YYREEE (reference sequence). DNA for the CDR3: TGTGCCAGCAGCCCCATGGACACAGGGGTTGGGGAGACTGAAGCTTTCTTT. Amino acid sequence: CASSPMDTGVGETEAFF.

This clone was found a few times. The J gene is TRBJ2-7, the V gene TRBV20-1, with D unresolved. The V end was cut by 5 bases, the J end by 7 bases, with 9 bases between. Per germline, CDR1 DFQATT and CDR2 SNEGSKA (reference sequence). The CDR3 length is 10 residues. The CDR3 region has the DNA TGCAGTGCTGGGCAGGTGGAGCAGTACTTC. The encoded protein is CSAGQVEQYF.